The TCR beta chain under discussion was sequenced for a study of T cells after yellow fever vaccination. Overall study: The authors prepared low-cell-number fractions using SMART-Seq v4 Ultra Low Input.

Details on this clonotype: Its specificity is not known.

Findings and limits, study-wide: After the booster, over 95% of CD4 and 75% to 90% of CD8 primary-response clones were re-detected.

Germline CDR1 SNHLY, CDR2 FYNNEI. V gave up 2 bases and J gave up 4 bases; unmatched junction bases: 7. This CDR3 has 15 residues. TCRdb ran MiXCR on the 5' RACE reads and lists one entry per CDR3 protein. The sample records some 320,000 distinct CDR3 sequences, 7.5% to 9% being singletons. Sequencing used CD4+ T cells sorted from PBMCs, obtained 5 days after the yellow fever booster vaccination. The source is a young man who received the YFV17D yellow fever vaccine. The chain has TRBV2 and TRBJ1-1, with TRBD1 matching over 7 bases. CDR3 nucleotide sequence: TGTGCCAGCAGTGAATCGGGCAGGGGGGGCACTGAAGCTTTCTTT. It translates to CASSESGRGGTEAFF.